The 5 T cell receptor beta chains presented below share a single source sample, sequenced in a study of STAT5B mutations in CD4+ large granular lymphocyte leukemia. Repertoires were generated with immunoSEQ multiplex PCR, while TCRdb's copy carries only in-frame clones and drops some. The table lists 32,000 or so clones, around 85% of them singletons. Specimen: CD4+ T cells from blood buffy coats. The source is a human donor in good health.

This clone occurred a few times. V usage is TRBV6-1 and J usage is TRBJ1-5; the match to TRBD1 covers 7 bases. The ends lost 7 bases at V and 1 base at J; junction bases unmatched: 7. Germline-derived CDR1 and CDR2 are MNHNS and SASEGT. The CDR3 is made up of 15 amino acids. The CDR3 loop reads CASIKGAGSNQPQHF. CDR3 bases: TGTGCCAGCATCAAGGGGGCCGGGAGCAATCAGCCCCAGCATTTT.

The chain recombines TRBV11-2 with TRBJ2-1; TRBD2 matches at 15 bases. V gave up 5 bases and J gave up 9 bases; unmatched junction bases: 8. The CDR3 loop spans 16 amino acids. From germline, CDR1 is SGHAT and CDR2 FQNNGV. CDR3 DNA sequence: TGTGCCAGCAGCAATAACGGACTAGCGGGGGGGCGTGAGCAGTTCTTC. As protein: CASSNNGLAGGREQFF.

The V call is TRBV19, the J call TRBJ2-3, with no clear D. This CDR3 is built from 13 residues. Germline V gives CDR1 LNHDA, CDR2 SQIVND (reference sequence). V gave up 6 bases and J gave up 1 base, with 8 bases separating them. The chain's CDR3 is CASSGTGTDTQYF. CDR3 bases: TGTGCCAGTAGCGGAACAGGCACAGATACGCAGTATTTT.

The chain is built from TRBV28 and TRBJ1-2; D may be TRBD1 (5 bases). Trimming took 3 bases from V and 5 from J, leaving 10 bases between them. The CDR3 is 13 residues long. Germline V gives CDR1 MDHEN, CDR2 SYDVKM. In nucleotides, the CDR3 is TGTGCCAGCAGTTTTAATACAGGTTATGGCTACACCTTC. Translating it yields CASSFNTGYGYTF.

There are a few counts of this clone. The V gene is TRBV25-1, the J gene TRBJ1-1; D gene unclear. The CDR3 length is 14 residues. V was pared by 2 bases and J by 3 bases, with 10 bases between. The germline V gene encodes CDR1 MGHDK and CDR2 SYGVNS. The CDR3 nucleotides read TGTGCCAGCAGTGAAAGCGGCATCTACACTGAAGCTTTCTTT. This gives the protein CASSESGIYTEAFF. The full variable domain, its missing parts supplied by reference TRBV25-1 and TRBJ1-1, is EADIYQTPRYLVIGTGKKITLECSQTMGHDKMYWYQQDPGMELHLIHYSYGVNSTEKGDLSSESTVSRIRTEHFPLTLESARPSHTSQYLCASSESGIYTEAFFGQGTRLTVV.